These 20 T cell receptor beta chains originate from one sample sequenced in a study of T-cell reconstitution after alpha-beta-depleted transplantation in children (dated by TCRdb to 2015 to 2016). In the paper's terms, the treatment or condition label means: allogeneic hematopoietic cell transplantation with graft depleted of TCRalphabeta T cells and CD19 B cells. Preparation of the library involved PCR. The instrument was an Illumina HiSeq 2500. TCR library preparation used molecular barcoding, with unique molecular identifiers applied to normalize quantification of the TCRbeta repertoire. The public sequencing data were trimmed at Q25 with fastp and processed into clonotypes with MiXCR by TCRdb, which kept only in-frame beta chains. Identical CDR3 protein sequences are pooled into one entry, listed with their most common genes and DNA. The sample profile shows approximately 500,000 distinct CDR3 sequences; 8% to 11% of them were found once. The biggest ten clones account for just over 2% of the sample.

Source: PBMCs, taken before TCRalphabeta/CD19-depleted stem cell transplant. Source of these receptors: a child aged 2 to 15 with inherited bone marrow failure, due to receive a stem cell transplant.

This clonotype was recorded at least ten times. The chain recombines TRBV5-1 with TRBJ1-1, with TRBD1 as a possible D gene (6 bases). Trimming removed 0 bases from V and 1 base from J, with 13 bases in between. Germline assignment: CDR1 SGHRS and CDR2 YFSETQ. This CDR3 contains 16 residues. DNA for the CDR3: TGCGCCAGCAGCTTGGCGGAGGGGGAGGGGAACACTGAAGCTTTCTTT. Protein: CASSLAEGEGNTEAFF.

A word on this clonotype: One junction end does not reproduce the germline sequence, and a read error may be involved. The chain couples TRBV4-2 to TRBJ2-7; 9 nucleotides line up with TRBD1. The CDR3 is 16 amino acids. The germline V gene has CDR1 LGHNA and CDR2 YNFKEQ. DNA of the CDR3: TGTGCCAGCAGCCCACCCGCGGGACAGGGTGGCTACGAGCAGCACTTC. It translates to CASSPPAGQGGYEQHF.

The CDR3, as DNA: TGTGCCACCAGCAGAGATCTTGGGACAGGGGGTTATCTCCCCTACGAGCAGTACTTC. Protein sequence: CATSRDLGTGGYLPYEQYF. The chain links TRBV15 to TRBJ2-7; TRBD1 agrees at 11 bases. V was pared by 0 bases and J by 2 bases, with 12 bases of the junction left unmatched. CDR1 is LNHNV and CDR2 is YYDKDF in the germline V gene (reference sequence). This CDR3 spans 19 amino acids.

In this sample, this clonotype turned up a few times. J is TRBJ2-3 and V is TRBV7-9; D not resolved. CDR1 is SEHNR, CDR2 FQNEAQ, per germline (reference sequence). V lost 5 bases, J lost 5 bases, and 8 bases lay in between. The CDR3 covers 12 residues. CDR3 in DNA: TGTGCCAGCAGCCAACAGCAAGATACGCAGTATTTT. As protein: CASSQQQDTQYF.

This clonotype has ten or more counts. V and J are TRBV12-3 or TRBV12-4 and TRBJ1-5, with 8 bases fitting TRBD1. The V and J ends lost 5 bases and 6 bases, in that order; junction bases with no gene match: 9. This CDR3 comprises 15 residues. The CDR3 is CASSPWTGRGQPQHF. In DNA, the CDR3 is TGTGCCAGCAGTCCCTGGACAGGGAGAGGTCAGCCCCAGCATTTT.

This clonotype was seen at least ten times. V usage is TRBV5-8 and J usage is TRBJ2-7, with D perhaps assigned TRBD1 or TRBD2 (5 bases each). Germline CDR1 SGHTS, CDR2 YDEGEE. There are 14 residues in the CDR3. Trimming left V 4 bases short and J 2 bases short, with 13 bases between. The CDR3 region is CASSQVQGPYEQYF. The CDR3 region has the DNA TGTGCCAGCAGCCAGGTCCAGGGACCCTACGAGCAGTACTTC. The whole variable domain, filled in from reference TRBV5-8 and TRBJ2-7, reads EAGVTQSPTHLIKTRGQQATLRCSPISGHTSVYWYQQALGLGLQFLLWYDEGEERNRGNFPPRFSGRQFPNYSSELNVNALELEDSALYLCASSQVQGPYEQYFGPGTRLTVT.

The sample holds many counts of this clonotype. J is TRBJ2-2 and V is TRBV29-1; possible D gene TRBD1, 6 bases. V was trimmed by 4 bases and J by 0 bases, leaving 6 bases between them. The CDR3 runs to 13 residues. Per the germline V gene, CDR1 is SQVTM and CDR2 is ANQGSEA. The DNA of the CDR3 is TGCAGCGTTGGACAGGCGAACACCGGGGAGCTGTTTTTT. This encodes CSVGQANTGELFF.

The chain is built from TRBV5-1 and TRBJ2-2; possible D gene TRBD2, 6 bases. V was clipped by 3 bases and J by 0 bases, with 12 bases between them. The CDR3 length is 16 residues. Germline CDR1 SGHRS, CDR2 YFSETQ. The CDR3 reads CASSWVEGPNTGELFF. DNA for the CDR3: TGCGCCAGCAGCTGGGTGGAGGGCCCGAACACCGGGGAGCTGTTTTTT.

The chain has TRBV5-1 and TRBJ1-3; D is unresolved. CDR3 length: 15 residues. V dropped 0 bases and J dropped 4 bases, with 11 bases sitting between them. Looked up from germline, CDR1 is SGHRS and CDR2 is YFSETQ. CDR3 nucleotide sequence: TGCGCCAGCAGCTTGGAGGCGAAGACGGGAAACACCATATATTTT. Translation gives CASSLEAKTGNTIYF. Full variable domain (outside the CDR3, taken from reference TRBV5-1 and TRBJ1-3): KAGVTQTPRYLIKTRGQQVTLSCSPISGHRSVSWYQQTPGQGLQFLFEYFSETQRNKGNFPGRFSGRQFSNSRSEMNVSTLELGDSALYLCASSLEAKTGNTIYFGEGSWLTVV.

This clonotype was recorded many times. This chain connects TRBV7-8 to TRBJ2-1; D may be TRBD2 (6 bases). Germline loops: CDR1 SGHVS, CDR2 FQNEAQ. The CDR3 sequence is 16 residues long. V was shortened by 1 base and J by 6 bases, with 16 bases between the two germline ends. CDR3 DNA sequence: TGTGCCAGCAGCTTAGGGGCGGGGCCGACCCTCAATGAGCAGTTCTTC. Translation: CASSLGAGPTLNEQFF.

A note on this clonotype: Given a much more abundant clone one base away, this may be a read error. The chain employs TRBV20-1 and TRBJ1-6, with D possibly TRBD1 on 5 matching bases. The CDR3 consists of 14 residues. CDR1 is DFQATT, CDR2 SNEGSKA, per germline (reference sequence). The germline V and J ends were trimmed by 5 bases and 8 bases, with 16 bases remaining between them. CDR3 bases: TGCAGTGCTTTTCAAACGACAGCGGATTCACCCCTCCACTTT. Its protein product is CSAFQTTADSPLHF.

The chain uses TRBV30 and TRBJ2-3, with 8 bases identical to TRBD1. The CDR3 is made up of 16 amino acids. Unmatched junction bases numbered 13, after V lost 4 bases and J lost 4 bases. Germline assignment: CDR1 GTSNPN and CDR2 SVGIG (reference sequence). For the CDR3, the DNA is TGTGCCTGGATTCGTCCCGGGACAGGCTTTGCAGATACGCAGTATTTT. Its protein is CAWIRPGTGFADTQYF.

As regards this clonotype: The junction shows a germline mismatch at one end, possibly a read error. This sequence joins TRBV14 and TRBJ2-7; the match to TRBD2 covers 12 bases. Germline V gives CDR1 SGHDN, CDR2 FVKESK. This CDR3 contains 15 residues. The CDR3 region is CASGQGLAGSYEQYF. The CDR3 DNA follows: TGTGCCAGCGGCCAAGGACTAGCGGGGTCCTACGAGCAGTACTTC.

A few counts support this clonotype. The chain recombines TRBV7-9 with TRBJ2-5; the D gene is possibly TRBD1 (6 bases). The CDR3 loop spans 15 amino acids. V lost 5 bases, J lost 1 base, and 14 bases lay in between. CDR1 is SEHNR and CDR2 is FQNEAQ in the germline V gene (reference sequence). CDR3 protein: CASSPNSGAQETQYF. CDR3 in DNA: TGTGCCAGCAGCCCTAATTCAGGGGCCCAAGAGACCCAGTACTTC.

This clonotype occurred many times. The gene calls are TRBV7-9 and TRBJ2-1; D possibly corresponds to TRBD2 (5 bases). The CDR3 is 13 residues long. V gave up 5 bases and J gave up 9 bases, with 14 bases separating them. Per germline, CDR1 SEHNR and CDR2 FQNEAQ (reference sequence). In DNA, the CDR3 is TGTGCCAGCAGCCTACCCCAACTAGGTGAGCAGTTCTTC. This gives the protein CASSLPQLGEQFF.

With regard to this clonotype: Given a much more abundant clone one base away, this may be a read error. This chain links TRBV10-3 with TRBJ2-5, with a weak D call TRBD2 (6 bases). The CDR3 runs 15 residues. Looked up from germline, CDR1 is ENHRY and CDR2 is SYGVKD. The V end was cut by 0 bases, the J end by 5 bases, with 13 bases between. This CDR3 reads CAISESWRLGETQYF. The CDR3 nucleotides read TGTGCCATCAGTGAGTCTTGGAGACTAGGGGAGACCCAGTACTTC.

This clonotype has ten or more counts. The gene calls are TRBV12-3 or TRBV12-4 and TRBJ2-3; 7 bases map to TRBD2. Unmatched junction bases numbered 5, after V lost 6 bases and J lost 2 bases. CDR3 length: 14 residues. The CDR3 sequence: CASSVLAATDTQYF. CDR3 bases: TGTGCCAGCAGCGTTCTAGCGGCCACAGATACGCAGTATTTT.

This clonotype was seen repeatedly, ten times or more. Relative to the germline gene, one junction end is altered; a read error may explain this. The V call is TRBV29-1, the J call TRBJ2-3; unclear D gene. The CDR3 is made up of 16 amino acids. The germline V gene encodes CDR1 SQVTM and CDR2 ANQGSEA. CDR3 loop: CSVHTFGRDGTYTQYF. CDR3 coding DNA: TGCAGCGTTCACACCTTCGGGCGCGACGGCACATATACGCAGTATTTT.

This clonotype was counted many times. The chain combines TRBV6-5 with TRBJ2-1; 9 bases are a match to TRBD2. The germline V gene has CDR1 MNHEY and CDR2 SVGAGI. After removal of 1 base from V and 3 bases from J, the junction contained 1 base not matched to a gene. This CDR3 is built from 15 residues. The CDR3 loop reads CASSYLAGDYNEQFF. Written as DNA, the CDR3 is TGTGCCAGCAGTTACTTAGCGGGAGACTACAATGAGCAGTTCTTC.

The chain employs TRBV18 and TRBJ2-3; possibly TRBD1 for D (6 bases). Germline loops: CDR1 KGHSH, CDR2 LQKENI. The CDR3 contains 14 residues. V was trimmed by 6 bases and J by 4 bases, leaving 14 bases between them. CDR3 sequence reads: CASSYTGYADTQYF. The CDR3 coding sequence is TGTGCCAGCTCCTATACAGGGTATGCAGATACGCAGTATTTT.